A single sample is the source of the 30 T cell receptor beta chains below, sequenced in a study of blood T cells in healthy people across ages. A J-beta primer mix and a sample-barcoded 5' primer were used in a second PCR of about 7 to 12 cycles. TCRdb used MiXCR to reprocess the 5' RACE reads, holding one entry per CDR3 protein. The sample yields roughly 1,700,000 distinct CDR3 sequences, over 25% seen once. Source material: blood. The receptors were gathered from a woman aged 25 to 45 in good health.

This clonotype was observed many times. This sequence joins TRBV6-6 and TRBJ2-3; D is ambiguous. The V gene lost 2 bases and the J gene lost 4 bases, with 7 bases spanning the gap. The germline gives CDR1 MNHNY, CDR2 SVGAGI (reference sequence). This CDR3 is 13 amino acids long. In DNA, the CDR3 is TGTGCCAGCAGTTACAAGGCCCCAGATACGCAGTATTTT. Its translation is CASSYKAPDTQYF.

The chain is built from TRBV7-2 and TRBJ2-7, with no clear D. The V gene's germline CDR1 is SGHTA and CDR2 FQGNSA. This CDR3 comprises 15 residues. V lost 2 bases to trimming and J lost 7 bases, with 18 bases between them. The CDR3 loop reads CASSLTRQVNNEQYF. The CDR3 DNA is TGTGCCAGCAGCTTAACCAGGCAGGTTAACAATGAGCAGTACTTC.

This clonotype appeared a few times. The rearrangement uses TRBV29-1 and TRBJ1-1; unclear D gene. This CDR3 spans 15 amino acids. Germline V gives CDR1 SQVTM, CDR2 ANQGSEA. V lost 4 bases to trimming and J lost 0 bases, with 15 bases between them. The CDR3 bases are TGCAGCGTTGTGGGTCCCGGGAAAATGAACACTGAAGCTTTCTTT. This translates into CSVVGPGKMNTEAFF. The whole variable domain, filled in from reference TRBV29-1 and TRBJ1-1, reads SAVISQKPSRDICQRGTSLTIQCQVDSQVTMMFWYRQQPGQSLTLIATANQGSEATYESGFVIDKFPISRPNLTFSTLTVSNMSPEDSSIYLCSVVGPGKMNTEAFFGQGTRLTVV.

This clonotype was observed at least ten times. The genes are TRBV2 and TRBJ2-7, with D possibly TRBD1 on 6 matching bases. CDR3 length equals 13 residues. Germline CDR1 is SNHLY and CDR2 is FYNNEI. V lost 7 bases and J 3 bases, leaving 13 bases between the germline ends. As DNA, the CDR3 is TGTGCCAGCATTCGCCAAGGGGGCTACGAGCAGTACTTC. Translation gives CASIRQGGYEQYF.

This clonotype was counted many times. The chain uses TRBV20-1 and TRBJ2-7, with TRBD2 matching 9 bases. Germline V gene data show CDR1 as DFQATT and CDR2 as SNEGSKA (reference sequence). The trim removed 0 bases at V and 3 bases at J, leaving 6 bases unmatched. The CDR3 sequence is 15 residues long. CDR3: CSARDPTSGNYEQYF. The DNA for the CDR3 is TGCAGTGCTAGAGATCCGACTAGCGGTAACTACGAGCAGTACTTC.

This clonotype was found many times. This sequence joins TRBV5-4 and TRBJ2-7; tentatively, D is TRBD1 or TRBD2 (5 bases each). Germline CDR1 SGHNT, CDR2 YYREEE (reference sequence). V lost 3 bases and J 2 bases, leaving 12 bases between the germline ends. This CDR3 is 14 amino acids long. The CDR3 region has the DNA TGTGCCAGCAGCTCACGGGACGGGGCCTACGAGCAGTACTTC. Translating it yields CASSSRDGAYEQYF.

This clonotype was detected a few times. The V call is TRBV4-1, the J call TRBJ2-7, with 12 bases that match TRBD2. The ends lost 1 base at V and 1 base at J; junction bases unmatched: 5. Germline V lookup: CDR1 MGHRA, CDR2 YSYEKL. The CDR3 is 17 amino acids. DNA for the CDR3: TGCGCCAGCAGCCAAGGACTAGCGGGGGTCAGATCCTACGAGCAGTACTTC. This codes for CASSQGLAGVRSYEQYF.

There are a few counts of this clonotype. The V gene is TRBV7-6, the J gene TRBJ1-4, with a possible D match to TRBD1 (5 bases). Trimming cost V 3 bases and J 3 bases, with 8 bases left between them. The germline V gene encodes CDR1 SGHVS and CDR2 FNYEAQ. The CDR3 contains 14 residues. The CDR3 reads CASSFAGPNEKLFF. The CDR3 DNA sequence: TGTGCCAGCAGCTTCGCAGGGCCTAATGAAAAACTGTTTTTT. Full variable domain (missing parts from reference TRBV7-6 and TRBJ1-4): GAGVSQSPRYKVTKRGQDVALRCDPISGHVSLYWYRQALGQGPEFLTYFNYEAQQDKSGLPNDRFSAERPEGSISTLTIQRTEQRDSAMYRCASSFAGPNEKLFFGSGTQLSVL.

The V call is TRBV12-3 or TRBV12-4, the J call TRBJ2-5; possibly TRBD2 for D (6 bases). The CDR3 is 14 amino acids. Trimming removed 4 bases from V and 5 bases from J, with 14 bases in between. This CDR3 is CASSWARAGETQYF. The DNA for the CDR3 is TGTGCCAGCAGTTGGGCCAGGGCGGGGGAGACCCAGTACTTC.

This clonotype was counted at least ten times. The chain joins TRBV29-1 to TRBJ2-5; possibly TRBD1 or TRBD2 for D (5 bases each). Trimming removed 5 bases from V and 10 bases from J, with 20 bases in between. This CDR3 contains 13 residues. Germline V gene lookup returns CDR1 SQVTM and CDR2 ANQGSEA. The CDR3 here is CSVNLGTSVDQYF. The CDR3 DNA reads TGCAGCGTTAACCTGGGGACGAGTGTCGACCAGTACTTC.

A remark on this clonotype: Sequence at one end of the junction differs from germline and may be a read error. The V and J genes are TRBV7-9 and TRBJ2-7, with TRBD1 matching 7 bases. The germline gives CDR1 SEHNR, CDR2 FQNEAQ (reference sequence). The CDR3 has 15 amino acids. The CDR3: CASSVRDSYSYEQYF. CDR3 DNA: TGTGCCAGCAGCGTTCGGGACAGTTACTCCTACGAGCAGTATTTC.

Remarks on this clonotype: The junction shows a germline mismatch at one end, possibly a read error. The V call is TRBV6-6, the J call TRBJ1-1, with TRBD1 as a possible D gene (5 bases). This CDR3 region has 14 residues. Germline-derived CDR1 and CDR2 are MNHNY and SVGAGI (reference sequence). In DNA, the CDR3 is TGTGCCAGCAGTTACTCGGGGGTGAACACTGAAACTTTCTTT. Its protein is CASSYSGVNTETFF.

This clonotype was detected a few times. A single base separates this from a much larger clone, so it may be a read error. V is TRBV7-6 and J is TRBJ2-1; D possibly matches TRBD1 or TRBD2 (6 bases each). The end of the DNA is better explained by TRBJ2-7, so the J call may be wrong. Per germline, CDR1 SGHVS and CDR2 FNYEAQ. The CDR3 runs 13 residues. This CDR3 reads CASSSRGDNEQYF. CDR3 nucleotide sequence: TGTGCCAGCAGCTCGAGGGGGGACAATGAGCAGTACTTC.

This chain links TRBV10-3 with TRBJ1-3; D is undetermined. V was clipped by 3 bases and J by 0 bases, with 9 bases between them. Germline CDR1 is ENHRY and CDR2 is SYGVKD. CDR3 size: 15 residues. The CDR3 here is CAISDPDLSGNTIYF. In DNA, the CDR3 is TGTGCCATCAGTGACCCGGACCTCTCTGGAAACACCATATATTTT.

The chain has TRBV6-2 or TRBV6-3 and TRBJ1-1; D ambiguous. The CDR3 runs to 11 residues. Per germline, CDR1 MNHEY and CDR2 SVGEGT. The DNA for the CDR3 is TGTGCGTCAGGCCTGGGCGTCGAAGCTTTCTTT. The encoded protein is CASGLGVEAFF.

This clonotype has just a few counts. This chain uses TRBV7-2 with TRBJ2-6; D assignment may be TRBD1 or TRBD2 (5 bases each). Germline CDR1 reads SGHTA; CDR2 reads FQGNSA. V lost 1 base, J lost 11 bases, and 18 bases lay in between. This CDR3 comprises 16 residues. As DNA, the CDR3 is TGTGCCAGCAGCTTAGTTGGGACGGCTCTCTCTTACGTCCTGACTTTC. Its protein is CASSLVGTALSYVLTF.

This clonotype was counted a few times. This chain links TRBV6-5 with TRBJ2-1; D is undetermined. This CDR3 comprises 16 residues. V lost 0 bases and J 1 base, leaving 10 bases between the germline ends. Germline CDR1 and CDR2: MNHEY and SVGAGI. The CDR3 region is CASSYSYALSYNEQFF. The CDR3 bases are TGTGCCAGCAGTTACTCGTATGCCTTATCCTACAATGAGCAGTTCTTC.

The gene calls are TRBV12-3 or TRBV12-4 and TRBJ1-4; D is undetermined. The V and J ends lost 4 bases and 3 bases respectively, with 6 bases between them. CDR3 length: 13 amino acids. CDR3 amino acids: CASSSSSNEKLFF. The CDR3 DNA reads TGTGCCAGCAGTTCGAGTTCTAATGAAAAACTGTTTTTT.

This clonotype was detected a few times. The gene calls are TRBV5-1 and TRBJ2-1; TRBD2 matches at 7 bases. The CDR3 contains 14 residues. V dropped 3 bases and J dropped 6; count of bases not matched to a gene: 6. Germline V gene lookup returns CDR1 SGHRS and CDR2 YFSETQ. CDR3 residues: CASSWGGEGNEQFF. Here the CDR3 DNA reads TGCGCCAGCAGCTGGGGGGGGGAAGGCAATGAGCAGTTCTTC. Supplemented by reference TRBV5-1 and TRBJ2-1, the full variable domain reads KAGVTQTPRYLIKTRGQQVTLSCSPISGHRSVSWYQQTPGQGLQFLFEYFSETQRNKGNFPGRFSGRQFSNSRSEMNVSTLELGDSALYLCASSWGGEGNEQFFGPGTRLTVL.

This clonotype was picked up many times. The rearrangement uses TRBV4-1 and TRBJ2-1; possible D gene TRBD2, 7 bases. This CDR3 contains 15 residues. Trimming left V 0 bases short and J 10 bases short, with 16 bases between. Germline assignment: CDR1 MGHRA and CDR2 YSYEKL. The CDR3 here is CASSQDYRGGLEQFF. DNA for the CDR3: TGCGCCAGCAGCCAAGACTACCGCGGGGGCTTAGAGCAGTTCTTC.

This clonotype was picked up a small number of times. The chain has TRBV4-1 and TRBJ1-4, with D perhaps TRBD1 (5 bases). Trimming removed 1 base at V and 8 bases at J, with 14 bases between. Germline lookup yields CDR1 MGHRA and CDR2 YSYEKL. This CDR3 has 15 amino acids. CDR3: CASSQVDGASEKLFF. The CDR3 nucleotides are TGCGCCAGCAGCCAAGTAGACGGGGCCTCCGAAAAACTGTTTTTT.

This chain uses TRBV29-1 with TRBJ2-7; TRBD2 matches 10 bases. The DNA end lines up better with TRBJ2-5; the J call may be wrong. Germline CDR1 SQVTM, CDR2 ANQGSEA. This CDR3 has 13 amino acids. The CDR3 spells CSVPSGGQETQYF. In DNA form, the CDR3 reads TGCAGCGTTCCTAGCGGGGGACAAGAGACCCAGTACTTC.

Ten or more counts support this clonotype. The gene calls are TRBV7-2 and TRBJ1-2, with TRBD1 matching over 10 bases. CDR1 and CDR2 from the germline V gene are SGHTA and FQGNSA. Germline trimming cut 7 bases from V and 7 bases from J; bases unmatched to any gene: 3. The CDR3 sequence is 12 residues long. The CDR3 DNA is TGTGCCAGCACCCGGGACAGGGGTGGCTACACCTTC. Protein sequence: CASTRDRGGYTF.

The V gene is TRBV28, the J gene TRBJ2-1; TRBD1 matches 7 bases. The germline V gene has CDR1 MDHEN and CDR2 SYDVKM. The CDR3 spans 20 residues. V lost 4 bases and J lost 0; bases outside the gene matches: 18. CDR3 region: CASSWGQFQALGSSYNEQFF. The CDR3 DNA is TGTGCCAGCAGTTGGGGACAGTTTCAGGCTCTAGGGAGCTCCTACAATGAGCAGTTCTTC. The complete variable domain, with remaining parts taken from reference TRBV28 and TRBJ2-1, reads DVKVTQSSRYLVKRTGEKVFLECVQDMDHENMFWYRQDPGLGLRLIYFSYDVKMKEKGDIPEGYSVSREKKERFSLILESASTNQTSMYLCASSWGQFQALGSSYNEQFFGPGTRLTVL.

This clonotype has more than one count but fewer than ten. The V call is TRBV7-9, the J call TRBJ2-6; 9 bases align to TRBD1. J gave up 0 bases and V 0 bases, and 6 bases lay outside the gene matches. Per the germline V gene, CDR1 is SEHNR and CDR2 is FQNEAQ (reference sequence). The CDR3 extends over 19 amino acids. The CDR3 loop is CASSLAGQGNPSGANVLTF. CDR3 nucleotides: TGTGCCAGCAGCTTAGCCGGACAGGGGAATCCCTCTGGGGCCAACGTCCTGACTTTC.

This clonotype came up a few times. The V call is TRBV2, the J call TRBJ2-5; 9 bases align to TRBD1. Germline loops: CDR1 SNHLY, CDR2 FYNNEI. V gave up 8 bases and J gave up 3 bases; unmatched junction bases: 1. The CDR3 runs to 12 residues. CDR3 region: CASGTGKETQYF. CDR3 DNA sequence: TGTGCCAGCGGGACAGGGAAAGAGACCCAGTACTTC.

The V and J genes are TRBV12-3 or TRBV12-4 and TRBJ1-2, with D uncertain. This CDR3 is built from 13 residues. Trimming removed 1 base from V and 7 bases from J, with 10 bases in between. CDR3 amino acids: CASSLDLESGYTF. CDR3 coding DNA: TGTGCCAGCAGTTTAGATTTGGAGAGTGGCTACACCTTC.

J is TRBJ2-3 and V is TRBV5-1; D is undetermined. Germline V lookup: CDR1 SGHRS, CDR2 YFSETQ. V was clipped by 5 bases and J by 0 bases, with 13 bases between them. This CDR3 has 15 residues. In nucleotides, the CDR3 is TGCGCCAGCAGGGGTTCGGGCCAGAGCACAGATACGCAGTATTTT. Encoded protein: CASRGSGQSTDTQYF.

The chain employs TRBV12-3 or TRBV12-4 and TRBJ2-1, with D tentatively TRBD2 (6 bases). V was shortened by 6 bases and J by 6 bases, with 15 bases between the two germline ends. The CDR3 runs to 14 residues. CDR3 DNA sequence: TGTGCCAGCAGCCGTGGGACTCGGAGCAATGAGCAGTTCTTC. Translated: CASSRGTRSNEQFF.

This chain's CDR3 is CSARDGLEQFF. Written as DNA, the CDR3 is TGCAGTGCTAGAGATGGACTTGAGCAGTTCTTC. This chain links TRBV20-1 with TRBJ2-1, with a tentative D call TRBD2 (5 bases). Germline lookup yields CDR1 DFQATT and CDR2 SNEGSKA (reference sequence). The ends were cut back, 0 bases at V and 9 bases at J, with 6 bases in the middle. The CDR3 sequence is 11 residues long.